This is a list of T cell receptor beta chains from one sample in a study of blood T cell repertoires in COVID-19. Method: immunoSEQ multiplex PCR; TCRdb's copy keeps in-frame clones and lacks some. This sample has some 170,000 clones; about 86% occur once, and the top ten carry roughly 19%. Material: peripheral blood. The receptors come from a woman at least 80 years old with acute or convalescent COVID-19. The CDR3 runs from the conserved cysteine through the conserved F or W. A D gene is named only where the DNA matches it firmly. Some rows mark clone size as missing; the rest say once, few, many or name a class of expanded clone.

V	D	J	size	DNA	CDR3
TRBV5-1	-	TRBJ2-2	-	TGCGCCAGCACCCCCTCGGGCACCGGGGAGCTGTTTTTT	CASTPSGTGELFF
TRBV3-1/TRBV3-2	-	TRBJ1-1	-	TGTGCCAGCAGGCACCAAAGGAGGGCCATGAACACTGAAGCTTTCTTT	CASRHQRRAMNTEAFF
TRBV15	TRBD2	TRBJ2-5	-	TGTGCCACCAGCTCAACGGGGGGTCAAGAGACCCAGTACTTC	CATSSTGGQETQYF
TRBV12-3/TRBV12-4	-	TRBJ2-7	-	TGTGCCAGCAGTTCTACAGGAGCCTACGAGCAGTACTTC	CASSSTGAYEQYF
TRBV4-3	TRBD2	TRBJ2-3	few	TGCGCCAGCAGCCACCGGACTAGCGGGGGGGCGGTAGATACGCAGTATTTT	CASSHRTSGGAVDTQYF
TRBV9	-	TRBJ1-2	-	TGTGCCAGCAGCGTAGCTACAAGGACAGCGGGAGGCTACACCTTC	CASSVATRTAGGYTF
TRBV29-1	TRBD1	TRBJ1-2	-	TGCAGCGCCCTCAGGGGGAGCGGCTACACCTTC	CSALRGSGYTF
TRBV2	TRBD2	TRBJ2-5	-	TGTGCCAGCAGTGGTGGGACTAGCGGGATAGGGGAGACCCAGTACTTC	CASSGGTSGIGETQYF
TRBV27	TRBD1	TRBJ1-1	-	TGTGCCAGCATTAGACAGGGCGCAAGGAACACTGAAGCTTTCTTT	CASIRQGARNTEAFF
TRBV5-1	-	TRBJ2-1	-	TGCGCCAGCAGCTTCGGGTCACAAGACTACAATGAGCAGTTCTTC	CASSFGSQDYNEQFF
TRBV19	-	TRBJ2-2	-	TGTGCCAGTAGCCATAGACTTACCGCCGGGGACACCGGGGAGCTGTTTTTT	CASSHRLTAGDTGELFF
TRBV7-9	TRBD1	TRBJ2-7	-	TGTGCCAGCAGCTTAGGACAGGGTTCGGCCCACGAGCAGTACTTC	CASSLGQGSAHEQYF
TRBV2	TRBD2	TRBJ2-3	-	TGTGCCAGCAGTCCAGCGGGAGGGGGTACAGATACGCAGTATTTT	CASSPAGGGTDTQYF
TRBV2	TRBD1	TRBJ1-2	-	TGTGCCAGCAGTGGGAAGGACAGGGGAGGGTATGGCTACACCTTC	CASSGKDRGGYGYTF
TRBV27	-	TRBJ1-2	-	TGTGCCAGCAGCCTATCAGGGGACTATGGCTACACCTTC	CASSLSGDYGYTF
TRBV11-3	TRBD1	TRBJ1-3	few	TGTGCCAGCAGCTTTACAGGGGATGGAAACACCATATATTTT	CASSFTGDGNTIYF
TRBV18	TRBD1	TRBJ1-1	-	TGTGCCAGCTCACCACGACAGGGGAACACTGAAGCTTTCTTT	CASSPRQGNTEAFF
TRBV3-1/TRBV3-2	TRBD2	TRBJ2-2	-	TGTGCCAGCAGCCACCACGGACTAGCGGGAGGGCCTAAAACCGGGGAGCTGTTTTTT	CASSHHGLAGGPKTGELFF
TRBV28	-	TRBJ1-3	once	TGTGCCAGCAGTTCCACAGGAACTGGAAACACCATATATTTT	CASSSTGTGNTIYF
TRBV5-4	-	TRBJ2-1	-	TGTGCCAGCAGCTTGGCCTCGGGTGCGCCCTACAATGAGCAGTTCTTC	CASSLASGAPYNEQFF
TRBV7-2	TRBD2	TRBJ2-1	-	TGTGCCAGCAGCTTGGAAGGACTAGCGGGAGGCGGCAATGAGCAGTTCTTC	CASSLEGLAGGGNEQFF
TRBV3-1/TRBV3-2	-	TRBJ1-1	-	TGTGCCAGCAGCCTCTTAGCGAACACTGAAGCTTTCTTT	CASSLLANTEAFF
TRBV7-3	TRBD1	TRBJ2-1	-	TGTGCCAGCAGCTGGACGACAGGGGTCAATGAGCAGTTCTTC	CASSWTTGVNEQFF